The 22 T cell receptor beta chains presented below share a single source sample, sequenced in a study of blood T cell repertoires in COVID-19. TCRdb keeps only in-frame clones here, not all; method: immunoSEQ multiplex PCR. The sample shows fewer than 70,000 clones, 80% to 90% of them seen only once. Sample: peripheral blood. These receptors all come from a man aged 45-65 years with acute or convalescent COVID-19.

CDR3 loop: CASSPPSREIDTQYF. CDR3 nucleotide sequence: TGTGCCAGCTCACCACCGTCACGGGAGATAGATACGCAGTATTTT. The V and J genes are TRBV18 and TRBJ2-3, with a possible D match to TRBD2 (6 bases). The germline V gene encodes CDR1 KGHSH and CDR2 LQKENI. The V end lost 0 bases, the J end lost 5 bases, and 12 bases lay between the germline ends. This CDR3 region has 15 residues.

The chain is built from TRBV6-5 and TRBJ2-3; D may be TRBD2 (5 bases). CDR1 and CDR2 from the germline V gene are MNHEY and SVGAGI. V shed 0 bases and J shed 3 bases, with 10 bases lying between them. The length of the CDR3 is 15 residues. The CDR3 DNA is TGTGCCAGCAGTTACTCGAGCGGCCAAACAGATACGCAGTATTTT. Protein product: CASSYSSGQTDTQYF.

The chain is built from TRBV4-1 and TRBJ2-7, with D tentatively TRBD1 (6 bases). Germline loops: CDR1 MGHRA, CDR2 YSYEKL. Trimming left V 3 bases short and J 0 bases short, with 12 bases between. The CDR3 extends over 15 amino acids. The CDR3 DNA follows: TGCGCCAGCAGCCAGATCACAGGGAGCTCCTACGAGCAGTACTTC. Translating gives CASSQITGSSYEQYF.

This chain connects TRBV29-1 to TRBJ2-3; D remains unclear. V lost 5 bases, J lost 0 bases, and 15 bases lay in between. Germline V gene data show CDR1 as SQVTM and CDR2 as ANQGSEA. This CDR3 has 15 residues. The CDR3 loop reads CSVRSELKSTDTQYF. The CDR3 nucleotides read TGCAGCGTTCGATCGGAGCTAAAGAGCACAGATACGCAGTATTTT.

V and J are TRBV29-1 and TRBJ1-2; TRBD1 matches at 10 bases. Trimming took 5 bases from V and 8 from J; bases not matched to a gene: 11. The germline V gene has CDR1 SQVTM and CDR2 ANQGSEA. The CDR3 is 14 residues long. The CDR3 is CSVTRDRGSMGYTF. The DNA for the CDR3 is TGCAGCGTTACTAGGGACAGGGGTTCTATGGGCTACACCTTC.

The rearrangement links TRBV28 to TRBJ2-7, with TRBD2 as a possible D gene (5 bases). V lost 7 bases and J lost 0, with 7 bases in between. Per the germline V gene, CDR1 is MDHEN and CDR2 is SYDVKM. The CDR3 is 12 residues long. The CDR3 region has the DNA TGTGCCAGCACTACTAGCTCCTACGAGCAGTACTTC. Translated: CASTTSSYEQYF.

This clone was recorded only once. V and J are TRBV19 and TRBJ2-2; 7 nucleotides match TRBD2. With 4 bases clipped from V and 2 bases from J, the junction kept 4 bases outside the gene matches. From germline, CDR1 is LNHDA and CDR2 SQIVND (reference sequence). The CDR3 has 15 residues. The DNA for the CDR3 is TGTGCCAGTAGTAAAAGCGGGGTCAACACCGGGGAGCTGTTTTTT. The encoded protein is CASSKSGVNTGELFF.

The genes are TRBV28 and TRBJ1-1; TRBD1 matches at 8 bases. With V trimmed by 10 bases and J by 1 base, 2 bases remained unmatched. CDR1 is MDHEN, CDR2 SYDVKM, per germline. The CDR3 is 12 residues long. CDR3 sequence: CATGQGNTEAFF. The CDR3 DNA is TGTGCCACAGGACAGGGGAACACTGAAGCTTTCTTT.

The rearrangement links TRBV23-1 to TRBJ2-7; TRBD2 might be the D (5 bases). TRBV23-1 is recorded as an ORF, its role being uncertain. With 6 bases removed from V and 3 bases from J, the gap between germline ends came to 21 bases. The CDR3 consists of 16 residues. CDR3 sequence reads: CASRVYLTRDGYEQYV. CDR3 bases: TGCGCCAGCAGAGTATACCTTACCCGGGATGGCTACGAGCAGTACGTC.

This clone was counted only a few times. The chain combines TRBV2 with TRBJ1-1, with D possibly TRBD1 on 6 matching bases. Trimming cost V 4 bases and J 4 bases, with 16 bases left between them. The CDR3 totals 15 residues. Germline V gene sequence: CDR1 SNHLY, CDR2 FYNNEI. CDR3 loop: CASSVGSAGATEAFF. The DNA of the CDR3 is TGTGCCAGCAGTGTCGGTTCGGCAGGGGCCACTGAAGCTTTCTTT.

The chain recombines TRBV5-1 with TRBJ2-1; 9 bases map to TRBD2. The CDR3 runs to 14 residues. CDR1 and CDR2 (germline): SGHRS, YFSETQ. V shed 4 bases and J 15 bases; nucleotides not matched to a gene: 14. The CDR3 DNA reads as TGCGCCAGCAGCGGATCTAGCGGGACCTCGTCTTGGTTCTTC. Its translation: CASSGSSGTSSWFF. Together with reference TRBV5-1 and TRBJ2-1, the CDR3 gives the full variable domain: KAGVTQTPRYLIKTRGQQVTLSCSPISGHRSVSWYQQTPGQGLQFLFEYFSETQRNKGNFPGRFSGRQFSNSRSEMNVSTLELGDSALYLCASSGSSGTSSWFFGPGTRLTVL.

The genes are TRBV24-1 and TRBJ1-2; 7 bases align to TRBD1. V was clipped by 11 bases and J by 7 bases; unmatched bases: 12. Germline lookup yields CDR1 KGHDR and CDR2 SFDVKD. CDR3 size: 13 residues. CDR3 nucleotide sequence: TGTGCCAACCCGGTAGGGGGCGCGTTTGGCTACACCTTC. This translates into CANPVGGAFGYTF.

The J gene is TRBJ1-4, the V gene TRBV3-1 (or the pseudogene TRBV3-2); D possibly corresponds to TRBD1 (5 bases). This CDR3 has 15 amino acids. CDR1 is LGHDT, CDR2 YNNKEL, per germline (reference sequence). Trimming left V 2 bases short and J 1 base short, with 8 bases between. The CDR3 DNA sequence: TGTGCCAGCAGCCAACTACAGGAAACTAATGAAAAACTGTTTTTT. Translation: CASSQLQETNEKLFF.

This chain links TRBV6-2 or TRBV6-3 with TRBJ2-7; a possible D gene is TRBD2 (5 bases). V shed 3 bases and J shed 6 bases, with 12 bases lying between them. The CDR3 is 13 residues long. Germline CDR1 MNHEY, CDR2 SVGEGT. CDR3 coding DNA: TGTGCCAGCAGTTATTCGTCGGGGTTCGAGCAGTACGTC. Amino acids: CASSYSSGFEQYV.

The chain links TRBV2 to TRBJ2-4, with 10 positions matching TRBD2. J was trimmed by 2 bases and V by 2 bases; bases with no gene match: 9. CDR3 size: 18 residues. CDR1 is SNHLY and CDR2 is FYNNEI in the germline V gene. The CDR3 protein is CASSEWASGSASKNIQYF. CDR3 nucleotides: TGTGCCAGCAGTGAATGGGCTAGCGGGAGTGCGTCCAAAAACATTCAGTACTTC.

The chain recombines TRBV5-4 with TRBJ2-5, with 7 bases lining up with TRBD1. Losses at the gene ends were 2 bases for V and 4 bases for J; bases not matched to a gene: 5. The CDR3 totals 14 residues. The germline gives CDR1 SGHNT, CDR2 YYREEE (reference sequence). The CDR3 loop is CASSFQGDSETQYF. CDR3 in DNA: TGTGCCAGCAGCTTTCAGGGGGATTCAGAGACCCAGTACTTC. The entire variable domain, with the rest obtained from reference TRBV5-4 and TRBJ2-5, is as follows: ETGVTQSPTHLIKTRGQQVTLRCSSQSGHNTVSWYQQALGQGPQFIFQYYREEENGRGNFPPRFSGLQFPNYSSELNVNALELDDSALYLCASSFQGDSETQYFGPGTRLLVL.

On this clone: The same CDR3 arises from other DNA sequences in this sample as well. This chain uses TRBV27 with TRBJ1-4; possible D gene TRBD1, 6 bases. CDR1 is MNHEY, CDR2 SMNVEV, per germline (reference sequence). The length of the CDR3 is 11 residues. V was shortened by 6 bases and J by 8 bases, with 7 bases between the two germline ends. The CDR3 DNA sequence: TGTGCCAGCAGGAGGGGGGAAAAACTGTTTTTT. This sequence encodes CASRRGEKLFF.

The CDR3, as DNA: TGCGCCAGCAAACTAGCGGGAGGGATCACCGGGGAGCTGTTTTTT. Translation gives CASKLAGGITGELFF. This rearrangement joins TRBV5-1 to TRBJ2-2; 13 bases match TRBD2. Germline assignment: CDR1 SGHRS and CDR2 YFSETQ. CDR3 length equals 15 residues. J gave up 4 bases and V 6 bases, and 3 bases lay outside the gene matches.

V and J are TRBV18 and TRBJ1-5; 7 bases are shared with TRBD1. Per germline, CDR1 KGHSH and CDR2 LQKENI. The CDR3 runs 14 residues. Trimming cost V 4 bases and J 1 base; bases outside gene matches: 1. The CDR3 DNA sequence: TGTGCCAGCTCACGACAGGGCAGCAATCAGCCCCAGCATTTT. Translating it yields CASSRQGSNQPQHF. The full variable domain, in which reference TRBV18 and TRBJ1-5 provide the parts outside the CDR3, is NAGVMQNPRHLVRRRGQEARLRCSPMKGHSHVYWYRQLPEEGLKFMVYLQKENIIDESGMPKERFSAEFPKEGPSILRIQQVVRGDSAAYFCASSRQGSNQPQHFGDGTRLSIL.

This chain links TRBV10-1 with TRBJ2-1; TRBD2 agrees at 7 bases. Germline values: CDR1 WNHNN, CDR2 SYGVQD (reference sequence). V gave up 2 bases and J gave up 2 bases; unmatched junction bases: 3. The CDR3 loop spans 15 amino acids. CDR3 in DNA: TGCGCCAGCAGTGAGAATCTAGCGGCCTACAATGAGCAGTTCTTC. Translating it yields CASSENLAAYNEQFF.

In this sample, this clone turned up a few times. V and J are TRBV4-2 and TRBJ1-5; tentative D call: TRBD1 (6 bases). Trimming stripped 1 base from V and 5 bases from J, with 12 bases between. This CDR3 comprises 15 residues. CDR1 and CDR2 from the germline V gene are LGHNA and YNFKEQ. The CDR3 sequence is CASSQGGGGDQPQHF. CDR3 DNA sequence: TGTGCCAGCAGCCAAGGAGGCGGGGGCGATCAGCCCCAGCATTTT.

The genes are TRBV24-1 and TRBJ2-3; 8 bases line up with TRBD2. Trimming at V came to 5 bases and at J to 4 bases, leaving 13 bases not matched to a gene. CDR3 length: 17 amino acids. Germline assignment: CDR1 KGHDR and CDR2 SFDVKD. In DNA form, the CDR3 reads TGTGCCACCAGTGCGATAGCCCCGGGACTAGGGCCAGATACGCAGTATTTT. Translation: CATSAIAPGLGPDTQYF.